This passage covers 18 T cell receptor beta chains from one sample sequenced in a study of T cells in Graves' hyperthyroidism and ophthalmopathy. The investigators amplified TCR beta CDR3 regions from RNA transcripts. The HTBI set primed first-round TCR CDR3 RT-PCR. TCRdb used MiXCR to reprocess the multiplex PCR reads, holding one entry per CDR3 protein. This table holds 550,000 to 600,000 distinct CDR3 sequences, 40% to 55% found once. Material for sequencing was peripheral blood or thyroid tissue (not recorded which). The source of these receptors is an adult woman with Graves' disease, either hyperthyroidism or ophthalmopathy (not recorded which).

The V gene is TRBV5-8, the J gene TRBJ1-2; D is uncertain. CDR1 and CDR2 from the germline V gene are SGHTS and YDEGEE. CDR3 length equals 12 residues. V lost 6 bases to trimming and J lost 3 bases, with 9 bases between them. The CDR3: CASTPEDYGYTF. In DNA, the CDR3 is TGTGCCAGCACCCCGGAGGACTATGGCTACACCTTC.

The V call is TRBV10-3, the J call TRBJ2-7; D is possibly TRBD1 (5 bases). The CDR3 extends over 12 amino acids. Germline CDR1 and CDR2: ENHRY and SYGVKD. The V and J ends lost 8 bases and 1 base respectively, with 9 bases between them. Here the CDR3 reads CAIRTGSYEQYF. The CDR3 bases are TGTGCCATCCGCACAGGATCCTACGAGCAGTACTTC.

The chain has TRBV4-1 and TRBJ1-2; 7 positions match TRBD1. The CDR3 consists of 16 residues. The germline gives CDR1 MGHRA, CDR2 YSYEKL. V lost 2 bases and J lost 5; bases outside the gene matches: 11. As DNA, the CDR3 is TGCGCCAGCAGCCAATTTAATTCCGGGACAGCATATGGCTACACCTTC. Translated, it gives CASSQFNSGTAYGYTF.

J is TRBJ2-7 and V is TRBV24-1; D may correspond to TRBD1 or TRBD2 (6 bases each). CDR1 and CDR2 from the germline V gene are KGHDR and SFDVKD. Trimming removed 5 bases at V and 3 bases at J, with 19 bases between. CDR3 length: 16 residues. The CDR3: CATSGSGGRNDYEQYF. The CDR3 bases are TGTGCCACCAGTGGATCCGGGGGCAGGAACGACTACGAGCAGTACTTC.

This clonotype appeared a few times. V gene TRBV29-1 combines with J gene TRBJ1-1, with 8 bases aligning to TRBD1. CDR3 size: 13 residues. V lost 6 bases and J lost 2; bases outside the gene matches: 5. Germline CDR1 is SQVTM and CDR2 is ANQGSEA. In DNA, the CDR3 is TGCAGCGTCCGGGGACAGGCTAACACTGAAGCTTTCTTT. As protein: CSVRGQANTEAFF. The full variable domain, its missing parts supplied by reference TRBV29-1 and TRBJ1-1, is SAVISQKPSRDICQRGTSLTIQCQVDSQVTMMFWYRQQPGQSLTLIATANQGSEATYESGFVIDKFPISRPNLTFSTLTVSNMSPEDSSIYLCSVRGQANTEAFFGQGTRLTVV.

J is TRBJ2-5 and V is TRBV10-3; TRBD1 aligns across 8 bases. J lost 5 bases, V lost 5 bases, and 13 bases had no gene match. CDR1 ENHRY and CDR2 SYGVKD come from the germline V gene. The CDR3 consists of 16 residues. DNA of the CDR3: TGTGCCATCAGTCCGGGACAGGACGGGTCGGGGGAGACCCAGTACTTC. Translating it yields CAISPGQDGSGETQYF.

This clonotype was seen at least ten times. The chain has TRBV7-9 and TRBJ1-5, with D unresolved. CDR3 length: 13 amino acids. Germline loops: CDR1 SEHNR, CDR2 FQNEAQ (reference sequence). V lost 5 bases to trimming and J lost 10 bases, with 15 bases between them. DNA for the CDR3: TGTGCCAGCAGCCTCACGACCCCCGGTCCCCAGCATTTT. Translation: CASSLTTPGPQHF.

The chain is built from TRBV12-3 or TRBV12-4 and TRBJ1-2, with a tentative D call TRBD1 (6 bases). Trimming removed 5 bases from V and 0 bases from J, with 13 bases in between. This CDR3 has 15 residues. The CDR3 DNA reads as TGTGCCAGCAGTAGCGGACAGTCTGCTAACTATGGCTACACCTTC. This sequence encodes CASSSGQSANYGYTF.

J is TRBJ2-5 and V is TRBV7-9; 7 positions agree with TRBD1. The germline gives CDR1 SEHNR, CDR2 FQNEAQ (reference sequence). V shed 6 bases and J 2 bases; nucleotides not matched to a gene: 6. This CDR3 is built from 14 residues. CDR3 DNA: TGTGCCAGCAGACAGACAGGGAGACAAGAGACCCAGTACTTC. Translating gives CASRQTGRQETQYF.

This rearrangement joins TRBV10-3 to TRBJ2-3; no clear D. The germline V and J ends were trimmed by 3 bases and 0 bases, with 10 bases remaining between them. CDR1 is ENHRY, CDR2 SYGVKD, per germline. This CDR3 has 15 residues. The CDR3 bases are TGTGCCATCAGTGAACCCCCTCTAAGCACAGATACGCAGTATTTT. It codes for CAISEPPLSTDTQYF.

The table lists this clonotype with a count of one. The genes are TRBV7-8 and TRBJ1-1; 9 bases fit TRBD1. The CDR3 totals 13 residues. The germline gives CDR1 SGHVS, CDR2 FQNEAQ. After removal of 5 bases from V and 10 bases from J, the junction contained 8 bases not matched to a gene. The CDR3, as DNA: TGTGCCAGCAGCGAGCAACAGGGGGCGCGAGCTTTCTTT. Amino acid sequence: CASSEQQGARAFF.

This clonotype came up once. The chain joins TRBV10-2 to TRBJ2-7; 8 bases are a match to TRBD2. The CDR3 is made up of 15 amino acids. V trimming: 4 bases; J trimming: 2 bases; junction bases outside the gene matches: 7. Germline V gives CDR1 WSHSY, CDR2 SAAADI. The CDR3 nucleotides read TGCGCCAGCAGTGTGGCCAGCGGGAGAACCTACGAGCAGTACTTC. Translating it yields CASSVASGRTYEQYF.

V gene TRBV29-1 combines with J gene TRBJ2-7, with 8 bases lining up with TRBD2. Germline lookup yields CDR1 SQVTM and CDR2 ANQGSEA. This CDR3 is built from 13 residues. CDR3 in amino acids: CSPLAAFSYEQYF. For the CDR3, the DNA is TGCAGTCCACTAGCGGCTTTCTCCTACGAGCAGTACTTC.

This clonotype was observed at least ten times. The chain uses TRBV19 and TRBJ2-7, with a weak D call TRBD2 (5 bases). V gave up 3 bases and J gave up 0 bases, with 9 bases separating them. This CDR3 spans 14 amino acids. From germline, CDR1 is LNHDA and CDR2 SQIVND (reference sequence). CDR3 DNA: TGTGCCAGTAGTATGGTGGGGAGCTCCTACGAGCAGTACTTC. Translation gives CASSMVGSSYEQYF.

The chain is built from TRBV30 and TRBJ1-5; 8 bases line up with TRBD1. Germline CDR1 is GTSNPN and CDR2 is SVGIG (reference sequence). After removal of 8 bases from V and 10 bases from J, the junction contained 10 bases not matched to a gene. The CDR3 extends over 12 amino acids. The CDR3, as DNA: TGTGCCGCGGACAGGGAAAATTCACCCCAGCATTTT. This encodes CAADRENSPQHF.

This clonotype has only a few counts. The genes are TRBV10-3 and TRBJ1-5; D is perhaps TRBD1 (5 bases). Germline V lookup: CDR1 ENHRY, CDR2 SYGVKD. The CDR3 is 15 amino acids. Trimming removed 5 bases from V and 1 base from J, with 12 bases in between. CDR3 bases: TGTGCCATCAGTCGGGACGCTACGAGCAATCAGCCCCAGCATTTT. Encoded protein: CAISRDATSNQPQHF.

The chain employs TRBV7-2 and TRBJ1-1; no definite D call. This CDR3 has 13 residues. Germline V gives CDR1 SGHTA, CDR2 FQGNSA. V lost 6 bases and J lost 10, with 18 bases in between. CDR3 sequence: CASRDTYTLVAFF. In DNA form, the CDR3 reads TGTGCCAGCAGAGACACTTATACATTAGTAGCTTTCTTT.

V and J are TRBV10-3 and TRBJ2-7, with D perhaps given as TRBD1 or TRBD2 (5 bases each). There are 15 residues in the CDR3. Germline-derived CDR1 and CDR2 are ENHRY and SYGVKD. Between the trimmed V and J ends, which lost 2 bases and 2 bases, there was a span of 13 bases. This chain's CDR3 is CAISEEGFLPYEQYF. DNA of the CDR3: TGTGCCATCAGTGAGGAGGGGTTTCTGCCCTACGAGCAGTACTTC.